This entry concerns a single T cell receptor beta chain. This sample is part of a study of cytomegalovirus exposure and HLA in healthy donors. The V gene lost 10 bases and the J gene lost 0 bases, with 13 bases spanning the gap. The CDR3 covers 15 residues. Germline CDR1 and CDR2: LNHDA and SQIVND (reference sequence). When sampled, the donors appeared nominally healthy, though they likely had unrecorded immune exposures. Amplification used 60 Vbeta primers and 13 Jbeta primers. Sequencing was performed with immunoSEQ multiplex PCR; in TCRdb, only in-frame clones are kept and a portion is missing. Its clone listing holds 45,000 to 60,000 clones.

The V and J genes are TRBV19 and TRBJ1-6, with a possible D match to TRBD1 (5 bases). Sequences were obtained from PBMCs. This clonotype was obtained from a female donor in good health and CMV-seronegative. The CDR3 is CATRGGSSYNSPLHF. CDR3 bases: TGTGCCACCCGGGGGGGGAGCTCCTATAATTCACCCCTCCACTTT.